The rows below give T cell receptor beta chains drawn from one sample of a study of beta chain features in type 1 diabetes. Here immunoSEQ multiplex PCR was the method, and the copy in TCRdb shows in-frame clones only, minus some. The data hold about 340,000 clones, with around 8% observed a single time. Sequencing input: central memory CD4+ T cells from blood. The receptors here all came from a woman younger than 30 in good health. Each CDR3 is given with its conserved first and last residue. The order of the fields is D gene, clone size, J gene, V gene, CDR3 protein, CDR3 DNA. D genes are given only for firm matches. Some rows have no size entry. The others give once, few or many, or a class for an expanded clone.

d_call: NA; clone_size: NA; j_call: TRBJ1-2; v_call: TRBV28; cdr3_aa: CASSPRIGYTF; cdr3_nt: TGTGCCAGCAGTCCGAGGATTGGCTACACCTTC
d_call: NA; clone_size: NA; j_call: TRBJ2-2; v_call: TRBV9; cdr3_aa: CASSVADSSGELFF; cdr3_nt: TGTGCCAGCAGCGTAGCCGACAGTTCCGGGGAGCTGTTTTTT
d_call: TRBD1; clone_size: NA; j_call: TRBJ2-3; v_call: TRBV29-1; cdr3_aa: CSVDEQGIDTQYF; cdr3_nt: TGCAGCGTTGACGAACAGGGGATAGATACGCAGTATTTT
d_call: NA; clone_size: NA; j_call: TRBJ2-5; v_call: TRBV12-5; cdr3_aa: CASGLIGETQYF; cdr3_nt: TGTGCTAGTGGTTTGATAGGCGAGACCCAGTACTTC
d_call: TRBD1; clone_size: NA; j_call: TRBJ2-3; v_call: TRBV10-3; cdr3_aa: CAIRGTGSLRDTQYF; cdr3_nt: TGTGCCATCAGGGGGACAGGTTCGCTCCGAGATACGCAGTATTTT
d_call: NA; clone_size: few; j_call: TRBJ1-2; v_call: TRBV19; cdr3_aa: CASSWVGGGYGYTF; cdr3_nt: TGTGCCAGTAGTTGGGTCGGAGGCGGCTATGGCTACACCTTC
d_call: TRBD2; clone_size: few; j_call: TRBJ2-7; v_call: TRBV27; cdr3_aa: CASIRVLAGSYEQYF; cdr3_nt: TGTGCCAGCATTCGGGTACTAGCGGGGTCCTACGAGCAGTACTTC
d_call: TRBD1; clone_size: few; j_call: TRBJ2-3; v_call: TRBV4-1; cdr3_aa: CASSQGYLQGIADTQYF; cdr3_nt: TGCGCCAGCAGCCAAGGATACCTACAGGGGATCGCAGATACGCAGTATTTT
d_call: NA; clone_size: NA; j_call: TRBJ1-5; v_call: TRBV23-1; cdr3_aa: CASSQVDISNQPQHF; cdr3_nt: TGCGCCAGCAGTCAGGTTGATATTAGCAATCAGCCCCAGCATTTT
d_call: TRBD2; clone_size: few; j_call: TRBJ2-7; v_call: TRBV18; cdr3_aa: CASSPPGTSGRSYEQYF; cdr3_nt: TGTGCCAGCTCACCACCGGGGACTAGCGGGCGGTCCTACGAGCAGTACTTC
d_call: TRBD2; clone_size: few; j_call: TRBJ2-3; v_call: TRBV7-9; cdr3_aa: CASSTLLAGGTDTQYF; cdr3_nt: TGTGCCAGCAGCACGCTACTAGCGGGAGGCACAGATACGCAGTATTTT
d_call: NA; clone_size: many; j_call: TRBJ2-1; v_call: TRBV4-3; cdr3_aa: CASSQDVQGGEQFF; cdr3_nt: TGCGCCAGCAGCCAAGATGTTCAGGGTGGTGAGCAGTTCTTC
d_call: TRBD2; clone_size: NA; j_call: TRBJ2-7; v_call: TRBV11-2; cdr3_aa: CASSLRGLAGVRPYEQYF; cdr3_nt: TGTGCCAGCAGCTTACGCGGACTAGCGGGAGTAAGGCCCTACGAGCAGTACTTC
d_call: NA; clone_size: many; j_call: TRBJ2-1; v_call: TRBV4-3; cdr3_aa: CASSVTRSYNEQFF; cdr3_nt: TGCGCCAGCAGCGTGACTCGCTCCTACAATGAGCAGTTCTTC
d_call: TRBD1; clone_size: NA; j_call: TRBJ1-1; v_call: TRBV5-1; cdr3_aa: CASSLLGGGTEAFF; cdr3_nt: TGCGCCAGCAGCTTGTTAGGGGGCGGCACTGAAGCTTTCTTT
d_call: NA; clone_size: few; j_call: TRBJ2-7; v_call: TRBV6-6; cdr3_aa: CASRETVYEQYF; cdr3_nt: TGTGCCAGCAGGGAGACAGTCTACGAGCAGTACTTC
d_call: TRBD1; clone_size: NA; j_call: TRBJ2-2; v_call: TRBV15; cdr3_aa: CATSTRSIRDRGFPGELFF; cdr3_nt: TGTGCCACCAGCACTCGAAGCATAAGGGACAGGGGTTTCCCCGGGGAGCTGTTTTTT
d_call: TRBD1; clone_size: NA; j_call: TRBJ2-1; v_call: TRBV9; cdr3_aa: CASSRTGVSYNEQFF; cdr3_nt: TGTGCCAGCAGCAGGACAGGGGTTAGTTACAATGAGCAGTTCTTC
d_call: NA; clone_size: NA; j_call: TRBJ2-1; v_call: TRBV7-2; cdr3_aa: CASSLDPRVEQFF; cdr3_nt: TGTGCCAGCAGCTTAGACCCGAGGGTTGAGCAGTTCTTC
d_call: NA; clone_size: NA; j_call: TRBJ2-5; v_call: TRBV15; cdr3_aa: CATSSQELGAQYF; cdr3_nt: TGTGCCACCAGCAGCCAGGAACTTGGGGCCCAGTACTTC
d_call: NA; clone_size: NA; j_call: TRBJ2-7; v_call: TRBV28; cdr3_aa: CASSLFSYEQYF; cdr3_nt: TGTGCCAGCAGTTTATTTTCCTACGAGCAGTACTTC
d_call: TRBD2; clone_size: NA; j_call: TRBJ2-5; v_call: TRBV14; cdr3_aa: CASSPQASGRWAQYF; cdr3_nt: TGTGCCAGCAGCCCCCAGGCTAGCGGGAGGTGGGCCCAGTACTTC
d_call: NA; clone_size: NA; j_call: TRBJ1-2; v_call: TRBV9; cdr3_aa: CASSVRGGWTDGYTF; cdr3_nt: TGTGCCAGCAGCGTCAGAGGGGGTTGGACGGATGGCTACACCTTC
d_call: NA; clone_size: NA; j_call: TRBJ2-1; v_call: TRBV16; cdr3_aa: CASSRISSYNEQFF; cdr3_nt: TGTGCCAGCAGCCGAATTAGCTCCTACAATGAGCAGTTCTTC
d_call: NA; clone_size: few; j_call: TRBJ2-5; v_call: TRBV5-1; cdr3_aa: CASSLNGPPKGTQYF; cdr3_nt: TGCGCCAGCAGCTTAAATGGACCCCCCAAAGGGACCCAGTACTTC
d_call: NA; clone_size: NA; j_call: TRBJ2-5; v_call: TRBV6-5; cdr3_aa: CASMDPGGLSETQYF; cdr3_nt: TGTGCCAGCATGGATCCAGGTGGTTTATCGGAGACCCAGTACTTC
d_call: NA; clone_size: few; j_call: TRBJ1-1; v_call: TRBV5-1; cdr3_aa: CASSLEGYTTEAFF; cdr3_nt: TGCGCCAGCAGCTTGGAGGGTTATACGACTGAAGCTTTCTTT
d_call: NA; clone_size: many; j_call: TRBJ2-1; v_call: TRBV4-3; cdr3_aa: CASSRGVLDNEQFF; cdr3_nt: TGCGCCAGCAGCCGCGGGGTTCTCGACAATGAGCAGTTCTTC
d_call: NA; clone_size: few; j_call: TRBJ2-3; v_call: TRBV5-5; cdr3_aa: CATGVVITDTQYF; cdr3_nt: TGTGCCACAGGGGTCGTTATCACAGATACGCAGTATTTT
d_call: TRBD2; clone_size: few; j_call: TRBJ2-3; v_call: TRBV28; cdr3_aa: CASSPGLAGARDTQYF; cdr3_nt: TGTGCCAGCAGCCCGGGACTAGCGGGAGCCAGAGATACGCAGTATTTT
d_call: NA; clone_size: NA; j_call: TRBJ2-3; v_call: TRBV27; cdr3_aa: CASSPDYSTDTQYF; cdr3_nt: TGTGCCAGCAGCCCGGACTATAGCACAGATACGCAGTATTTT
d_call: TRBD1; clone_size: NA; j_call: TRBJ2-3; v_call: TRBV5-1; cdr3_aa: CASSLGDRGRADTQYF; cdr3_nt: TGCGCCAGCAGCTTGGGTGATAGGGGGCGGGCCGATACGCAGTATTTT
d_call: TRBD1; clone_size: NA; j_call: TRBJ2-2; v_call: TRBV29-1; cdr3_aa: CSATGATTGELFF; cdr3_nt: TGCAGCGCAACAGGGGCGACCACCGGGGAGCTGTTTTTT
d_call: NA; clone_size: few; j_call: TRBJ2-3; v_call: TRBV10-3; cdr3_aa: CAISEPIGGGDTQYF; cdr3_nt: TGTGCCATCAGTGAGCCGATAGGGGGTGGAGATACGCAGTATTTT
d_call: TRBD2; clone_size: many; j_call: TRBJ2-1; v_call: TRBV7-2; cdr3_aa: CASSLVFGRSDNEQFF; cdr3_nt: TGTGCCAGCAGCTTAGTTTTCGGGAGGAGTGACAATGAGCAGTTCTTC
d_call: NA; clone_size: many; j_call: TRBJ2-7; v_call: TRBV5-1; cdr3_aa: CASSLGGRNEQYF; cdr3_nt: TGCGCCAGCAGCTTGGGGGGGCGGAACGAGCAGTACTTC
d_call: NA; clone_size: few; j_call: TRBJ2-5; v_call: TRBV18; cdr3_aa: CASSPLGLETQYF; cdr3_nt: TGTGCCAGCTCACCATTGGGGTTGGAGACCCAGTACTTC
d_call: TRBD1; clone_size: NA; j_call: TRBJ2-1; v_call: TRBV7-9; cdr3_aa: CASNYPRGQSSYNEQFF; cdr3_nt: TGTGCCAGCAACTACCCCCGGGGACAGAGCTCCTACAATGAGCAGTTCTTC
d_call: NA; clone_size: many; j_call: TRBJ2-1; v_call: TRBV9; cdr3_aa: CASSVADEQFF; cdr3_nt: TGTGCCAGCAGCGTAGCGGATGAGCAGTTCTTC
d_call: NA; clone_size: many; j_call: TRBJ2-1; v_call: TRBV7-9; cdr3_aa: CASSPGWGSYNEQFF; cdr3_nt: TGTGCCAGCAGCCCAGGGTGGGGGTCCTACAATGAGCAGTTCTTC
d_call: NA; clone_size: few; j_call: TRBJ2-5; v_call: TRBV18; cdr3_aa: CASSPPAGQETQYF; cdr3_nt: TGTGCCAGCTCACCACCAGCCGGTCAAGAGACCCAGTACTTC
d_call: NA; clone_size: few; j_call: TRBJ2-3; v_call: TRBV27; cdr3_aa: CASSSIGHERTDTQYF; cdr3_nt: TGTGCCAGCAGTTCCATTGGACACGAGCGCACAGATACGCAGTATTTT
d_call: TRBD1; clone_size: NA; j_call: TRBJ2-5; v_call: TRBV5-1; cdr3_aa: CASSSGDRGHQETQYF; cdr3_nt: TGCGCCAGCAGCTCAGGGGACAGGGGGCATCAAGAGACCCAGTACTTC
d_call: TRBD1; clone_size: many; j_call: TRBJ2-5; v_call: TRBV7-2; cdr3_aa: CASGPDRDGTQYF; cdr3_nt: TGTGCCAGCGGGCCGGACAGGGACGGGACCCAGTACTTC
d_call: NA; clone_size: few; j_call: TRBJ1-1; v_call: TRBV20-1; cdr3_aa: CSVGTAEAFF; cdr3_nt: TGCAGTGTTGGGACGGCTGAAGCTTTCTTT
d_call: NA; clone_size: few; j_call: TRBJ2-3; v_call: TRBV7-9; cdr3_aa: CASSHGTIPTDTQYF; cdr3_nt: TGTGCCAGCAGTCACGGGACCATTCCCACAGATACGCAGTATTTT
d_call: NA; clone_size: NA; j_call: TRBJ2-5; v_call: TRBV5-6; cdr3_aa: CASYSGLLGETQYF; cdr3_nt: TGTGCCAGCTACTCTGGACTCCTCGGCGAGACCCAGTACTTC
d_call: TRBD2; clone_size: few; j_call: TRBJ2-2; v_call: TRBV6-5; cdr3_aa: CASSYLAGAQTGELFF; cdr3_nt: TGTGCCAGCAGTTATTTAGCGGGAGCCCAGACCGGGGAGCTGTTTTTT
d_call: TRBD1; clone_size: NA; j_call: TRBJ2-1; v_call: TRBV15; cdr3_aa: CATRSGQGHYNEQFF; cdr3_nt: TGTGCCACCAGAAGCGGACAGGGCCACTACAATGAGCAGTTCTTC
d_call: NA; clone_size: NA; j_call: TRBJ2-3; v_call: TRBV2; cdr3_aa: CAGGTVTDTQYF; cdr3_nt: TGTGCCGGGGGGACAGTCACAGATACGCAGTATTTT
d_call: NA; clone_size: NA; j_call: TRBJ1-4; v_call: TRBV6-5; cdr3_aa: CASSHQPIRREKLFF; cdr3_nt: TGTGCCAGCAGTCACCAGCCCATACGGCGTGAAAAACTGTTTTTT
d_call: NA; clone_size: NA; j_call: TRBJ1-5; v_call: TRBV18; cdr3_aa: CASSPGTNQPQHF; cdr3_nt: TGTGCCAGCTCACCGGGGACGAATCAGCCCCAGCATTTT
d_call: NA; clone_size: few; j_call: TRBJ2-3; v_call: TRBV5-1; cdr3_aa: CASSASGTGTDTQYF; cdr3_nt: TGCGCCAGCAGCGCGTCCGGGACTGGCACAGATACGCAGTATTTT
d_call: TRBD2; clone_size: NA; j_call: TRBJ2-2; v_call: TRBV10-3; cdr3_aa: CATEIAGTNTGELFF; cdr3_nt: TGTGCCACCGAAATAGCGGGGACGAACACCGGGGAGCTGTTTTTT
d_call: TRBD1; clone_size: many; j_call: TRBJ1-4; v_call: TRBV2; cdr3_aa: CASSRQGVEKLFF; cdr3_nt: TGTGCCAGCAGTCGACAGGGAGTCGAAAAACTGTTTTTT
d_call: TRBD1; clone_size: NA; j_call: TRBJ2-1; v_call: TRBV5-1; cdr3_aa: CASSLTGQVYNEQFF; cdr3_nt: TGCGCCAGCAGCTTGACGGGACAGGTCTACAATGAGCAGTTCTTC